The sequence of this T cell receptor (beta chain) was determined in a study of T cell clonotyping in hematopoietic cell transplantation. The CDR3 is 15 residues long. The V segment lost 5 bases and the J segment 4 bases; nucleotides outside the gene matches: 5. The germline CDR1 and CDR2 sequences are SEHNR and FQNEAQ (reference sequence). This table comes from immunoSEQ multiplex PCR, and its TCRdb copy is limited to in-frame clones, with some not included. The sample includes some 9,900 clones, 77% of them seen just once. This receptor was obtained from a female patient between 35 and 55 years old who had an allogeneic stem cell transplant from a related donor, so T cells may come from the graft donor. Some clones in this sample may be carry-over from other donors' samples. The sample in question was PBMCs, obtained 30 days after allogeneic stem cell transplant. This sequence joins TRBV7-9 and TRBJ2-5; 12 bases line up with TRBD2. CDR3 DNA: TGTGCCAGCAGCCCCGGACTAGCGGGAACAGAGACCCAGTACTTC. It translates to CASSPGLAGTETQYF.